The source of this TCR beta chain is a study of blood T cell repertoires in COVID-19. Overall study: Acute and convalescent COVID-19 specimens originated in the United States, Italy and Spain. Nucleic acid was either cDNA or gDNA, and it came from T cells, B-cell-depleted T cells, or PBMCs.

Methods used by the authors: Reference gene primer amplification gave nucleated cell count estimates. The data were produced by immunoSEQ multiplex PCR, yet TCRdb's version contains in-frame clones alone and is incomplete. The D gene and trimming were derived from the DNA, and the V and J assignments and clone size from that table. The sample contains 200,000 to 250,000 clones, less than 90% of which appear only once. Germline V CDR1 and CDR2: SGHTA, FQGNSA. The CDR3 runs to 17 residues. The junction had 14 bases not matched to a gene; V was cut back by 5 bases and J by 4 bases. This chain uses TRBV7-2 with TRBJ1-3, with 7 bases fitting TRBD1. The clonotype comes from an elderly woman with active or convalescent COVID-19. Sequenced material: peripheral blood. This CDR3 is CASSPRLRTGAGNTIYF. CDR3 sequence (DNA): TGTGCCAGCAGCCCACGACTACGCACAGGGGCGGGAAACACCATATATTTT.